Each of the 15 T cell receptor beta chains below was sequenced from the same sample in a study of blood T cells in healthy people across ages. Then a second PCR, running roughly 7 to 11 cycles, was carried out with a sample-barcoded 5' primer and a J-beta primer mix. TCRdb independently ran MiXCR on the 5' RACE reads; one entry per CDR3 protein. The data contain about 650,000 distinct CDR3 sequences, about 30% of them singletons. The sequencing input was blood. The receptors here all came from a woman older than 75 in good health.

At least ten counts were recorded for this clonotype. A much larger clone lies a single base off, so this may be a read error. The rearrangement uses TRBV6-2 or TRBV6-3 and TRBJ2-1; D remains unclear. The last part of the DNA fits TRBJ2-7 better; the J call may be wrong. CDR3 length: 17 amino acids. CDR1 is MNHEY, CDR2 SVGEGT, per germline. The CDR3 nucleotides are TGTGCCAGCAGTTACTTTCGCAGGCCTTTCTCCTACAATGAGCAGTACTTC. Translation gives CASSYFRRPFSYNEQYF.

The table lists this clonotype with a few counts. The rearrangement uses TRBV5-1 and TRBJ1-1, with D possibly TRBD1 on 5 matching bases. Trimming left V 0 bases short and J 2 bases short, with 14 bases between. CDR3 size: 16 residues. Germline values: CDR1 SGHRS, CDR2 YFSETQ. Written as DNA, the CDR3 is TGCGCCAGCAGCTTGGGTATTAAGGGGAGTAACACTGAAGCTTTCTTT. Translation gives CASSLGIKGSNTEAFF.

This clonotype has a count of ten or more. This chain links TRBV7-2 with TRBJ1-2, with TRBD1 as a possible D gene (6 bases). Trimming shortened V by 1 base and J by 4 bases, and 10 bases separated the two germline ends. The CDR3 sequence is 14 residues long. The germline V gene encodes CDR1 SGHTA and CDR2 FQGNSA. CDR3 in amino acids: CASSLDQGLYGYTF. CDR3 bases: TGTGCCAGCAGCTTAGACCAGGGGCTCTATGGCTACACCTTC.

In its sample, this clonotype was seen many times. The chain has TRBV11-2 and TRBJ1-1; a weak D match, TRBD1 (5 bases). Trimming pared 1 base from V and 10 bases from J, leaving 13 bases between. Germline V CDR1 and CDR2: SGHAT, FQNNGV. The CDR3 sequence is 13 residues long. DNA of the CDR3: TGTGCCAGCAGCTTAGGGGTTCGGGGGGGAGCTTTCTTT. It is translated as CASSLGVRGGAFF.

The table lists this clonotype with a few counts. At one of its ends the junction is not consistent with the germline gene, which may arise from a read error. J is TRBJ2-3 and V is TRBV3-1, with 8 bases that match TRBD1. This CDR3 has 16 residues. CDR1 and CDR2 from the germline V gene are LGHDT and YNNKEL (reference sequence). The CDR3 DNA follows: TGTGCCAGCAACCAAAAACGGGGACAGGGCACAGATACGCAGTATTTT. It translates to CASNQKRGQGTDTQYF.

This clonotype was detected a few times. V usage is TRBV20-1 and J usage is TRBJ2-3; TRBD2 aligns across 12 bases. With V trimmed by 1 base and J by 4 bases, 9 bases remained unmatched. Germline loops: CDR1 DFQATT, CDR2 SNEGSKA (reference sequence). This CDR3 has 17 residues. CDR3 in amino acids: CSARGLAGASGPDTQYF. Written as DNA, the CDR3 is TGCAGTGCTAGAGGACTAGCGGGGGCGTCTGGTCCAGATACGCAGTATTTT.

The chain has TRBV7-2 and TRBJ2-1, with 14 nucleotides matching TRBD2. This CDR3 contains 15 residues. Per germline, CDR1 SGHTA and CDR2 FQGNSA. The junction had 6 bases not matched to a gene; V was cut back by 5 bases and J by 9 bases. The CDR3 coding sequence is TGTGCCAGCAGCCCGACTAGCGGGAGGGCCGGTGAGCAGTTCTTC. It translates to CASSPTSGRAGEQFF.

The rearrangement links TRBV6-1 to TRBJ2-3; 7 bases are shared with TRBD2. The V gene end was trimmed by 5 bases and the J gene end by 2 bases; junction bases not matched to a gene: 4. Germline CDR1 MNHNS, CDR2 SASEGT. The CDR3 length is 14 residues. The CDR3 DNA follows: TGTGCCAGCAGTCCTAGCGGATACACAGATACGCAGTATTTT. It codes for CASSPSGYTDTQYF.

This clonotype was counted ten times or more. The chain carries TRBV28 and TRBJ2-1; 7 positions match TRBD1. Unmatched junction bases numbered 8, after V lost 6 bases and J lost 6 bases. Germline V gene sequence: CDR1 MDHEN, CDR2 SYDVKM. This CDR3 has 14 residues. CDR3 DNA: TGTGCCAGCAGATCAGGGGGATCTCCCAATGAGCAGTTCTTC. This translates into CASRSGGSPNEQFF.

This clonotype was seen more than once but under ten times. V gene TRBV30 combines with J gene TRBJ1-2; D perhaps matches TRBD1 (6 bases). This CDR3 is 13 amino acids long. Trimming stripped 4 bases from V and 5 bases from J, with 14 bases between. The germline CDR1 and CDR2 sequences are GTSNPN and SVGIG (reference sequence). CDR3 residues: CAWTGALAYGYTF. In DNA, the CDR3 is TGTGCCTGGACGGGGGCCTTAGCTTATGGCTACACCTTC. Together with reference TRBV30 and TRBJ1-2, the CDR3 gives the full variable domain: SQTIHQWPATLVQPVGSPLSLECTVEGTSNPNLYWYRQAAGRGLQLLFYSVGIGQISSEVPQNLSASRPQDRQFILSSKKLLLSDSGFYLCAWTGALAYGYTFGSGTRLTVV.

This clonotype was recorded at least ten times. The V call is TRBV12-3 or TRBV12-4, the J call TRBJ1-2, with 7 bases that match TRBD1. The CDR3 spans 15 residues. With 0 bases clipped from V and 3 bases from J, the junction kept 4 bases outside the gene matches. CDR3 bases: TGTGCCAGCAGTTTAGCAGGACAGGAGGACTATGGCTACACCTTC. Protein product: CASSLAGQEDYGYTF.

This clonotype has ten or more counts. This sequence joins TRBV5-1 and TRBJ1-1, with 7 bases that match TRBD1. Unmatched junction bases numbered 3, after V lost 0 bases and J lost 1 base. The CDR3 extends over 15 amino acids. The V gene's germline CDR1 is SGHRS and CDR2 YFSETQ. CDR3 nucleotide sequence: TGCGCCAGCAGCTTGGGGACAGGTTGGAACACTGAAGCTTTCTTT. Protein product: CASSLGTGWNTEAFF.

In the case of this clonotype: The junction and the germline gene differ at one end; a read error may be behind it. The chain joins TRBV27 to TRBJ2-7; D assignment may be TRBD1 or TRBD2 (5 bases each). Germline loops: CDR1 MNHEY, CDR2 SMNVEV (reference sequence). CDR3 size: 14 residues. The CDR3: CAGRDGDKCGEQYF. CDR3 DNA: TGTGCCGGCAGGGACGGGGATAAGTGCGGGGAGCAGTACTTC.

At least ten counts were recorded for this clonotype. The V gene is TRBV29-1, the J gene TRBJ1-2; TRBD1 matches at 12 bases. This CDR3 is built from 15 residues. V was pared by 2 bases and J by 5 bases, with 6 bases of the junction left unmatched. CDR1 is SQVTM, CDR2 ANQGSEA, per germline. CDR3: CSVETGTGGDYGYTF. In nucleotides, the CDR3 is TGCAGCGTTGAAACTGGGACAGGGGGCGATTATGGCTACACCTTC.

The chain employs TRBV20-1 and TRBJ2-5, with TRBD2 identical over 9 bases. The last part of the DNA fits TRBJ2-7 better; the J call may be wrong. Germline loops: CDR1 DFQATT, CDR2 SNEGSKA (reference sequence). The CDR3 consists of 16 residues. The CDR3 DNA reads as TGCAGTGCTAGAGACGTATTAGCGGGGGTAACCTACGAGCAGTACTTC. Residues: CSARDVLAGVTYEQYF.